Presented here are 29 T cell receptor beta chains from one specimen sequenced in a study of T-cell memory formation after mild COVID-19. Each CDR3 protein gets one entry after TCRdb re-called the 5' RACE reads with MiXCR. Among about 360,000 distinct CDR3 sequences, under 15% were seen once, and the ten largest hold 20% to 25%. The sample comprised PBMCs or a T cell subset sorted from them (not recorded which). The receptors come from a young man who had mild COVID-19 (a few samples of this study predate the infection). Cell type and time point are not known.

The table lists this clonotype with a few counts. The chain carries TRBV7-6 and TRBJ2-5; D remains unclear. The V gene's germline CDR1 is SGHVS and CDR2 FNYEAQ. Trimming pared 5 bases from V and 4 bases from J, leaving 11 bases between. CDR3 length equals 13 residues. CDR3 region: CASSAGNLETQYF. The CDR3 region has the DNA TGTGCCAGCAGCGCTGGGAACTTAGAGACCCAGTACTTC.

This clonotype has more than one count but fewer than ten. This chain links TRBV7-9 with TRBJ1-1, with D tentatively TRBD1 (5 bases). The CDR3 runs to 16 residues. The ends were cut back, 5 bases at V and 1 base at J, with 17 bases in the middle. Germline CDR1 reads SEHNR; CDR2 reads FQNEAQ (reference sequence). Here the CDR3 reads CASSPRGWGENTEAFF. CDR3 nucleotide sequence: TGTGCCAGCAGCCCGCGAGGGTGGGGGGAGAACACTGAAGCTTTCTTT.

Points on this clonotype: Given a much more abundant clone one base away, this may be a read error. This chain's CDR3 is CASCFGQYNEQFF. As DNA, the CDR3 is TGTGCCAGCTGCTTCGGACAGTACAATGAGCAGTTCTTC. The chain employs TRBV5-6 and TRBJ2-1; perhaps TRBD1 as D (6 bases). This CDR3 comprises 13 residues. Germline values: CDR1 SGHDT, CDR2 YYEEEE.

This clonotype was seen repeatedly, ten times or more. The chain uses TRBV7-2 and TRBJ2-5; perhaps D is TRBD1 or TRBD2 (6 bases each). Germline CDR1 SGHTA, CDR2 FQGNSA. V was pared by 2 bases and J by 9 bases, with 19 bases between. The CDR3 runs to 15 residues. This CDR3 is CASSLSWMRGAAQYF. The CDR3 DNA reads TGTGCCAGCAGCTTAAGTTGGATGAGGGGGGCGGCCCAGTACTTC.

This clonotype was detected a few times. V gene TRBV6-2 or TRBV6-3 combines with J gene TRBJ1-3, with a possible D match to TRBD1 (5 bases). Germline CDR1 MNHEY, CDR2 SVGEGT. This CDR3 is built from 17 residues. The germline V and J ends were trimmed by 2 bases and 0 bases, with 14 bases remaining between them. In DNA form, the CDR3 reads TGTGCCAGCAGTTACGACGGGGGTCGCTTCTCTGGAAACACCATATATTTT. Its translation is CASSYDGGRFSGNTIYF.

As DNA, the CDR3 is TGTGCCAGCAGCCAATCAAGGCAGGCCGATGGCTACACCTTC. This gives the protein CASSQSRQADGYTF. This chain uses TRBV16 with TRBJ1-2; D not certain. Trimming shortened V by 0 bases and J by 6 bases, and 11 bases separated the two germline ends. This CDR3 region has 14 residues. Germline V CDR1 and CDR2: KGHSY, FQNENV.

The CDR3 DNA follows: TGTGCCAGCAGTTACTCGACGCTAGCGGGATGGCAAGCGGATACGCAGTATTTT. It yields the protein CASSYSTLAGWQADTQYF. The chain carries TRBV6-5 and TRBJ2-3, with TRBD2 matching 9 bases. Trimming took 0 bases from V and 6 from J; bases not matched to a gene: 13. There are 18 residues in the CDR3. CDR1 is MNHEY and CDR2 is SVGAGI in the germline V gene.

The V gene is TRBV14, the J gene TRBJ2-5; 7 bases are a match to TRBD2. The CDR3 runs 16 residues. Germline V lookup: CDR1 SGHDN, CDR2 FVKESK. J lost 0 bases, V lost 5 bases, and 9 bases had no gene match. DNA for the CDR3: TGTGCCAGCAGCTTCGGGGAGGGGTCAGACCAAGAGACCCAGTACTTC. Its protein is CASSFGEGSDQETQYF.

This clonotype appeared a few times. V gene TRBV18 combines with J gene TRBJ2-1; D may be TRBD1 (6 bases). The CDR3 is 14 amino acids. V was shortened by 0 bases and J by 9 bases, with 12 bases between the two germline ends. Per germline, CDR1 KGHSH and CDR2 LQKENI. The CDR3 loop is CASSPPAQGGEQFF. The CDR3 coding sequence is TGTGCCAGCTCACCACCAGCCCAAGGGGGTGAGCAGTTCTTC.

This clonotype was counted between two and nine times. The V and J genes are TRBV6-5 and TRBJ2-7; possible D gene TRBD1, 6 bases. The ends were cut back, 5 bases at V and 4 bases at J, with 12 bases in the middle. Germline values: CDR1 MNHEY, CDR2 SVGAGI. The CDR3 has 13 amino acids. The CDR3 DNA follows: TGTGCCAGCAGTCCGGACAGCGGTTACGAGCAGTACTTC. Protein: CASSPDSGYEQYF.

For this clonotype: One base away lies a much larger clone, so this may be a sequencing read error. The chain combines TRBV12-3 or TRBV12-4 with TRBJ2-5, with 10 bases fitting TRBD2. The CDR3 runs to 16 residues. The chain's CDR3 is CACSWTSGTIQETQYF. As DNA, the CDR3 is TGTGCCTGCAGCTGGACTAGCGGAACGATACAAGAGACCCAGTACTTC.

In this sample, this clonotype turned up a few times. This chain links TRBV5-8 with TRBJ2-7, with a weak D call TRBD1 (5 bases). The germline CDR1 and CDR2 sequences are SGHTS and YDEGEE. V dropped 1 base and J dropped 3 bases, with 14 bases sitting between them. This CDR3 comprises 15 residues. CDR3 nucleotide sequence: TGTGCCAGCAGCTTGCTCCTGGGGCTGAACTACGAGCAGTACGTC. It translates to CASSLLLGLNYEQYV.

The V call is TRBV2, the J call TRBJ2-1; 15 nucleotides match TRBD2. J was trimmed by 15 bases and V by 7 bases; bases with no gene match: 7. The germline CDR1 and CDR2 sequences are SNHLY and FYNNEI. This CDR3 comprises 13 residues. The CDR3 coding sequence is TGTGCCAGCACGGGGACTAGCGGGGGGAAAGCGTTCTTC. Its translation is CASTGTSGGKAFF. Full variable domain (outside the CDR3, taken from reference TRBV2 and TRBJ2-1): EPEVTQTPSHQVTQMGQEVILRCVPISNHLYFYWYRQILGQKVEFLVSFYNNEISEKSEIFDDQFSVERPDGSNFTLKIRSTKLEDSAMYFCASTGTSGGKAFFGPGTRLTVL.

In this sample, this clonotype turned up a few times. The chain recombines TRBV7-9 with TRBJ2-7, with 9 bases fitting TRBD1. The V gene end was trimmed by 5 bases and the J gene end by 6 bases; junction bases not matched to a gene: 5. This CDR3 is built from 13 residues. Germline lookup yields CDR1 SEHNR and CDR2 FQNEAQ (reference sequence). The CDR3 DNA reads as TGTGCCAGCAGCCAGGGACAGGGCTCCGAGCAGTACGTC. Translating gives CASSQGQGSEQYV.

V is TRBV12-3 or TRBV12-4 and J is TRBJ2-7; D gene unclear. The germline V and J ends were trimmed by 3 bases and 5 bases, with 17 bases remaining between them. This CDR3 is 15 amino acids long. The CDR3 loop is CASSFPDRGVHEQYF. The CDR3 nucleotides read TGTGCCAGCAGTTTTCCGGACCGAGGAGTCCACGAGCAGTACTTC.

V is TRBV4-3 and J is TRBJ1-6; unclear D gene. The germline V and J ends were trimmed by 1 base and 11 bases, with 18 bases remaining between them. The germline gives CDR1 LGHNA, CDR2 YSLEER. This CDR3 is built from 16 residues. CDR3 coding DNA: TGCGCCAGCAGCCAAGTGGCGATTGAATACGTCGCACCCCTCCACTTT. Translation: CASSQVAIEYVAPLHF.

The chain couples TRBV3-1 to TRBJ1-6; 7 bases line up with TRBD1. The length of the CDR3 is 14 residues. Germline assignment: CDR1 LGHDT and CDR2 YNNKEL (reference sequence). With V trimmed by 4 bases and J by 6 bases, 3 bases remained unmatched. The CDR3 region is CASSLRDSNSPLHF. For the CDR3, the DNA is TGTGCCAGCAGCCTGAGGGACAGTAATTCACCCCTCCACTTT. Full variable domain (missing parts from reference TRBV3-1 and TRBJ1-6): DTAVSQTPKYLVTQMGNDKSIKCEQNLGHDTMYWYKQDSKKFLKIMFSYNNKELIINETVPNRFSPKSPDKAHLNLHINSLELGDSAVYFCASSLRDSNSPLHFGNGTRLTVT.

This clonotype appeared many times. CDR3 bases: TGCGCCAGCAGCTTGATGGGACCAGAGACCCAGTACTTC. Protein sequence: CASSLMGPETQYF. The J gene is TRBJ2-5, the V gene TRBV5-1; D possibly uses TRBD1 or TRBD2 (5 bases each). Germline V gives CDR1 SGHRS, CDR2 YFSETQ. The CDR3 consists of 13 residues. V gave up 1 base and J gave up 4 bases, with 8 bases separating them.

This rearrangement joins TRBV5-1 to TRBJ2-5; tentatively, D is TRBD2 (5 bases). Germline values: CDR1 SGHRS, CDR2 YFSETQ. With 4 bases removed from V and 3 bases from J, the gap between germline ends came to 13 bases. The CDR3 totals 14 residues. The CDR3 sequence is CASSGGGGEETQYF. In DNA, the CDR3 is TGCGCCAGCAGCGGCGGAGGTGGGGAAGAGACCCAGTACTTC.

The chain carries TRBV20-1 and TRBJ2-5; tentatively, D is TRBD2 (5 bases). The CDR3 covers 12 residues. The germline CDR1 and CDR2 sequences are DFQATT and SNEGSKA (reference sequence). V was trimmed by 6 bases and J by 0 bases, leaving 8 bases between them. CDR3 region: CSALGNQETQYF. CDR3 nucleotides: TGCAGTGCACTCGGGAACCAAGAGACCCAGTACTTC.

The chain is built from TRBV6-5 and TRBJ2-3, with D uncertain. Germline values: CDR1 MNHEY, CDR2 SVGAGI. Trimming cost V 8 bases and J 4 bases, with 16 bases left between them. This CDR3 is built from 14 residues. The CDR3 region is CASATGRFADTQYF. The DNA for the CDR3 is TGTGCCAGCGCCACTGGAAGGTTCGCAGATACGCAGTATTTT.

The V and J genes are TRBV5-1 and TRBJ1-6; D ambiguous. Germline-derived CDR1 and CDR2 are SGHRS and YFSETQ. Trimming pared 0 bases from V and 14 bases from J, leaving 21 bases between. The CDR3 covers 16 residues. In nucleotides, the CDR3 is TGCGCCAGCAGCTTGGCCCCCAGGCCGGGGAAACAGACCCTCCACTTT. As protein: CASSLAPRPGKQTLHF. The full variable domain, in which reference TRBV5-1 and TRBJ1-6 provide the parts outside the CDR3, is KAGVTQTPRYLIKTRGQQVTLSCSPISGHRSVSWYQQTPGQGLQFLFEYFSETQRNKGNFPGRFSGRQFSNSRSEMNVSTLELGDSALYLCASSLAPRPGKQTLHFGNGTRLTVT.

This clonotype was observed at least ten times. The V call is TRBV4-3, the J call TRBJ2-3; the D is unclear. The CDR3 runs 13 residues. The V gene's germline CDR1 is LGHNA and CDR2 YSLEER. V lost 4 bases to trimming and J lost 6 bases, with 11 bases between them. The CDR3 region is CASSRLLTDTQYF. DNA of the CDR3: TGCGCCAGCAGCCGTCTTCTCACGGATACGCAGTATTTT.

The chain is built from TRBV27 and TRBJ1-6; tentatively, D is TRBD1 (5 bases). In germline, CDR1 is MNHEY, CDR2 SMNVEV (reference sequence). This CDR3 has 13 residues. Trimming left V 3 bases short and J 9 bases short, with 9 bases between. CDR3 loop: CASSLARGSPLHF. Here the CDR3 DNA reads TGTGCCAGCAGTTTGGCGAGGGGTTCACCCCTCCACTTT.

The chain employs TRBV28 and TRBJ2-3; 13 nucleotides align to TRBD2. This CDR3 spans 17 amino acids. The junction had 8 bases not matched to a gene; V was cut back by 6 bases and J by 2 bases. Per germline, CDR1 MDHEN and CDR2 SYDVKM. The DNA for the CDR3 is TGTGCCAGCAGGCGGACTAGCGGGGGTCCCTTCACAGATACGCAGTATTTT. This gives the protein CASRRTSGGPFTDTQYF.

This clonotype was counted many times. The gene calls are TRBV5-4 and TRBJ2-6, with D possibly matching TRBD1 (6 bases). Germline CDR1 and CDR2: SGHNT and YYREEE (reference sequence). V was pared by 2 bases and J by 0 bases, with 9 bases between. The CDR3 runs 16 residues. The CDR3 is CASSLWTVSGANVLTF. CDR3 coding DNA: TGTGCCAGCAGCTTATGGACAGTCTCTGGGGCCAACGTCCTGACTTTC.

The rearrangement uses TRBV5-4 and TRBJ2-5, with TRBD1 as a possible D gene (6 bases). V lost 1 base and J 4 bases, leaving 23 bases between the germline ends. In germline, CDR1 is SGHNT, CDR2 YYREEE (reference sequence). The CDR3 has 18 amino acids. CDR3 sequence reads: CASSLIGRGPGVGETQYF. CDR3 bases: TGTGCCAGCAGCTTGATCGGTCGCGGGCCAGGGGTTGGAGAGACCCAGTACTTC.

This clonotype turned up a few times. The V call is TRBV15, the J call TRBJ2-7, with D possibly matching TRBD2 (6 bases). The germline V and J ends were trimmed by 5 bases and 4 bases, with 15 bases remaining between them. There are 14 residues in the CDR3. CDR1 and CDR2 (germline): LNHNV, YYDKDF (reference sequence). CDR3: CATSARGDHYEQYV. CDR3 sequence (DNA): TGTGCCACCAGCGCCCGCGGGGACCATTACGAGCAGTACGTC.

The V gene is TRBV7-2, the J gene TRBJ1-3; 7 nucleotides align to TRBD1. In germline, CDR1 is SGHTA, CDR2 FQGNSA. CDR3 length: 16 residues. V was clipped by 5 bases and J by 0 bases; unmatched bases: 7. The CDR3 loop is CASSVRDSLSGNTIYF. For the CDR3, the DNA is TGTGCCAGCAGCGTTAGGGACAGCCTCTCTGGAAACACCATATATTTT.